These 8 T cell receptor beta chains were sequenced from one sample in a study of blood T cells in healthy people across ages. Sample-barcoded 5' priming and a J-beta primer mix drove a second PCR of 7 to 11 cycles. A single record per CDR3 protein comes from TCRdb applying MiXCR to the 5' RACE reads. Of approximately 900,000 distinct CDR3 sequences in the sample, roughly 43% are singletons; the top ten hold around 15%. The sample consisted of blood. The receptors stem from a man aged 25-45 years in good health.

The chain is built from TRBV7-2 and TRBJ1-4, with D possibly matching TRBD1 (6 bases). Trimming left V 5 bases short and J 7 bases short, with 14 bases between. Germline V CDR1 and CDR2: SGHTA, FQGNSA. The CDR3 length is 14 residues. CDR3 amino acids: CASSVGAGSEKLFF. The CDR3 bases are TGTGCCAGCAGCGTGGGGGCAGGGAGTGAAAAACTGTTTTTT.

The chain joins TRBV2 to TRBJ1-2; maybe TRBD1 (5 bases). CDR3 length: 14 amino acids. The V gene's germline CDR1 is SNHLY and CDR2 FYNNEI. Trimming left V 3 bases short and J 7 bases short, with 15 bases between. The CDR3 coding sequence is TGTGCCAGCAGTGATGAGAGGGGAAATGGTGGCTACACCTTC. It translates to CASSDERGNGGYTF.

The chain carries TRBV20-1 and TRBJ2-1; 14 bases fit TRBD2. The CDR3 contains 16 residues. Germline CDR1 and CDR2: DFQATT and SNEGSKA (reference sequence). J gave up 7 bases and V 1 base, and 6 bases lay outside the gene matches. The CDR3 region is CSARATGLAGVNEQFF. CDR3 sequence (DNA): TGCAGTGCTAGAGCAACGGGACTAGCGGGGGTAAATGAGCAGTTCTTC.

This clonotype was seen a single time. The germline gene is not matched at one end of the junction; a read error may be the cause. This chain connects TRBV27 to TRBJ2-3; no reliable D call. The CDR3 consists of 15 residues. Germline CDR1 and CDR2: MNHEY and SMNVEV (reference sequence). CDR3 residues: CAGSLSAVPTDTQYF. CDR3 nucleotide sequence: TGTGCCGGCAGTTTAAGTGCCGTACCCACAGATACGCAGTATTTT.

This sequence joins TRBV24-1 and TRBJ2-1; TRBD2 matches 7 bases. CDR1 is KGHDR, CDR2 SFDVKD, per germline. V lost 5 bases and J lost 5; bases outside the gene matches: 5. The CDR3 covers 14 residues. The CDR3 DNA reads as TGTGCCACCAGTGTTGCGGGGGAGAACAATGAGCAGTTCTTC. It codes for CATSVAGENNEQFF.

The CDR3: CASSVEGSLNTEAFF. Written as DNA, the CDR3 is TGTGCCAGCAGTGTGGAGGGGAGCTTGAACACTGAAGCTTTCTTT. The rearrangement joins TRBV6-1 to TRBJ1-1, with D tentatively TRBD1 (5 bases). There are 15 residues in the CDR3. V gave up 4 bases and J gave up 0 bases, with 12 bases separating them. Germline assignment: CDR1 MNHNS and CDR2 SASEGT.

This chain uses TRBV28 with TRBJ2-5, with 7 nucleotides matching TRBD2. TRBJ2-7 matches the DNA end more closely, so the J call is doubtful. Per germline, CDR1 MDHEN and CDR2 SYDVKM. The CDR3 extends over 14 amino acids. The chain's CDR3 is CASSSGNPNYEQYF. The DNA of the CDR3 is TGTGCCAGCAGTAGCGGGAACCCAAACTACGAGCAGTACTTC.

The chain couples TRBV5-1 to TRBJ1-1; 10 positions agree with TRBD1. V dropped 3 bases and J dropped 3; count of bases not matched to a gene: 5. The CDR3 contains 15 residues. The germline gives CDR1 SGHRS, CDR2 YFSETQ. Here the CDR3 reads CASSSKTGGYTEAFF. DNA for the CDR3: TGCGCCAGCAGCTCAAAGACAGGGGGCTACACTGAAGCTTTCTTT.